These 23 T cell receptor beta chains originate from one sample sequenced in a study of CD8+ T cells in alopecia areata. Extracted RNA was reverse transcribed, and the resulting cDNA served as sequencing template. Sequencing used immunoSEQ multiplex PCR; TCRdb keeps in-frame clones, though not all of them. The sample consists of 120,000 or so clones, around 45% of them appearing once. Sequences were obtained from NKG2D-low CD8+ T cells sorted from blood. Source of these receptors: a human donor with alopecia areata.

The chain links TRBV30 to TRBJ2-7; 7 bases agree with TRBD2. The CDR3 is 12 residues long. Germline CDR1 is GTSNPN and CDR2 is SVGIG (reference sequence). With V trimmed by 5 bases and J by 3 bases, 4 bases remained unmatched. CDR3 protein: CAWGGLNYEQYF. CDR3 coding DNA: TGTGCCTGGGGGGGACTAAACTACGAGCAGTACTTC.

Turning to this clone: Germline is not matched at one junction end, which may reflect a read error. CDR3 loop: CAWILGGRIHF. The CDR3 DNA reads as TGTGCCTGGATCCTCGGGGGGCGCATCCATTTT. V usage is TRBV30 and J usage is TRBJ2-3; TRBD2 is a possible D gene (7 bases). The CDR3 totals 11 residues. Germline CDR1 and CDR2: GTSNPN and SVGIG (reference sequence).

The V call is TRBV10-3, the J call TRBJ2-7, with TRBD2 matching over 8 bases. Per the germline V gene, CDR1 is ENHRY and CDR2 is SYGVKD. V was clipped by 0 bases and J by 2 bases; unmatched bases: 3. CDR3 size: 15 residues. CDR3 in amino acids: CAISESREVPYEQYF. The CDR3 DNA sequence: TGTGCCATCAGTGAGTCGCGGGAGGTCCCCTACGAGCAGTACTTC.

This clone was detected only a few times. The CDR3 nucleotides are TGTGCCAGCAGGTCCACGGGTAGCTACACCTTC. Protein sequence: CASRSTGSYTF. This chain uses TRBV6-5 with TRBJ1-2, with D uncertain. The CDR3 is 11 amino acids. V gave up 6 bases and J gave up 9 bases, with 11 bases separating them. Germline values: CDR1 MNHEY, CDR2 SVGAGI.

This clone turned up a few times. The chain combines TRBV6-5 with TRBJ1-2, with D hard to call. Germline CDR1 reads MNHEY; CDR2 reads SVGAGI. This CDR3 is built from 13 residues. The V end lost 4 bases, the J end lost 7 bases, and 13 bases lay between the germline ends. The CDR3 loop is CASSSGKTRGYTF. The CDR3 region has the DNA TGTGCCAGCAGTTCCGGGAAAACGCGTGGCTACACCTTC.

The J gene is TRBJ2-1, the V gene TRBV4-2; 8 bases match TRBD2. Germline CDR1 LGHNA, CDR2 YNFKEQ. V shed 6 bases, J shed 1 base, and the junction held 5 bases outside the gene matches. The CDR3 loop spans 15 amino acids. The CDR3 sequence is CASSDGLASYNEQFF. The CDR3, as DNA: TGTGCCAGCAGTGACGGACTAGCATCCTACAATGAGCAGTTCTTC.

The chain carries TRBV28 and TRBJ1-2; D unresolved. The CDR3 covers 15 residues. The V end lost 8 bases, the J end lost 4 bases, and 20 bases lay between the germline ends. Looked up from germline, CDR1 is MDHEN and CDR2 is SYDVKM. The CDR3 DNA reads as TGTGCCAGCTCATCCCAGGCCCCCTTTTTCTATGGCTACACCTTC. It specifies CASSSQAPFFYGYTF.

The table lists this clone with a count of one. The rearrangement uses TRBV30 and TRBJ1-3; D unresolved. V gave up 0 bases and J gave up 3 bases, with 9 bases separating them. Germline values: CDR1 GTSNPN, CDR2 SVGIG (reference sequence). The CDR3 is 14 amino acids. For the CDR3, the DNA is TGTGCCTGGAGTGTAGGGCTGAATGGAAACACCATATATTTT. As protein: CAWSVGLNGNTIYF.

Remarks on this clone: Within the sample, other DNA sequences also encode this same CDR3. The chain recombines TRBV7-9 with TRBJ2-7; D might be TRBD1 (6 bases). Germline values: CDR1 SEHNR, CDR2 FQNEAQ (reference sequence). V lost 2 bases to trimming and J lost 1 base, with 9 bases between them. This CDR3 contains 14 residues. CDR3 sequence: CASSLRGGSYEQYF. The CDR3 nucleotides are TGTGCCAGCAGCTTACGAGGGGGATCCTACGAGCAGTACTTC.

The chain is built from TRBV29-1 and TRBJ2-5; no clear D. Per germline, CDR1 SQVTM and CDR2 ANQGSEA. Deletions cut 8 bases from V and 0 bases from J, with 16 bases between. The CDR3 has 14 residues. The CDR3, as DNA: TGCAGCAGGGTAAGAGGCGACTACCAAGAGACCCAGTACTTC. Translating gives CSRVRGDYQETQYF.

V gene TRBV30 combines with J gene TRBJ2-7, with 7 bases lining up with TRBD2. CDR1 GTSNPN and CDR2 SVGIG come from the germline V gene (reference sequence). There are 13 residues in the CDR3. Trimming at V came to 2 bases and at J to 0 bases, leaving 1 base not matched to a gene. The DNA of the CDR3 is TGTGCCTGGAGTCCTAGCGGCTCCTACGAGCAGTACTTC. Its protein product is CAWSPSGSYEQYF.

Worth noting for this clone: This specimen includes other DNA sequences encoding the same CDR3. CDR3 residues: CSVEGPDTQYF. The CDR3 nucleotides read TGCAGCGTTGAGGGCCCAGATACGCAGTATTTT. The J gene is TRBJ2-3, the V gene TRBV29-1, with D unresolved. Germline assignment: CDR1 SQVTM and CDR2 ANQGSEA. The CDR3 runs 11 residues. With 3 bases removed from V and 4 bases from J, the gap between germline ends came to 5 bases.

V and J are TRBV29-1 and TRBJ2-1; 8 bases agree with TRBD1. V trimming: 3 bases; J trimming: 5 bases; junction bases outside the gene matches: 21. The CDR3 sequence is 19 residues long. The germline CDR1 and CDR2 sequences are SQVTM and ANQGSEA. The CDR3 DNA reads as TGCAGCGTTGATCGCCCAGGGGACAGGTCACCCTATTTTAACAATGAGCAGTTCTTC. Amino acids: CSVDRPGDRSPYFNNEQFF.

The chain joins TRBV4-1 to TRBJ2-1; the match to TRBD2 covers 9 bases. The length of the CDR3 is 17 residues. Trimming cost V 1 base and J 0 bases; bases outside gene matches: 4. Germline V gene sequence: CDR1 MGHRA, CDR2 YSYEKL. In DNA form, the CDR3 reads TGCGCCAGCAGCCAAGTAATGACTAGCGGCTCCTACAATGAGCAGTTCTTC. Its translation is CASSQVMTSGSYNEQFF.

The genes are TRBV4-1 and TRBJ2-6, with D hard to call. Per the germline V gene, CDR1 is MGHRA and CDR2 is YSYEKL. This CDR3 is 13 amino acids long. Trimming removed 11 bases at V and 4 bases at J, with 12 bases between. In nucleotides, the CDR3 is TGCGCCTTCGGAGATGAGGGGGCCAACGTCCTGACTTTC. As protein: CAFGDEGANVLTF.

The gene calls are TRBV7-9 and TRBJ2-1; the D is unclear. CDR1 SEHNR and CDR2 FQNEAQ come from the germline V gene (reference sequence). The CDR3 is made up of 12 amino acids. Trimming pared 4 bases from V and 15 bases from J, leaving 16 bases between. DNA for the CDR3: TGTGCCAGCAGCTCACACTCCAATTGGCGGTTCTTC. Protein sequence: CASSSHSNWRFF.

Only a few counts were recorded for this clone. The chain combines TRBV28 with TRBJ2-7; 14 nucleotides line up with TRBD2. The CDR3 covers 20 residues. V shed 4 bases, J shed 0 bases, and the junction held 14 bases outside the gene matches. Germline-derived CDR1 and CDR2 are MDHEN and SYDVKM. The CDR3: CASSWRLAGGPFWSSYEQYF. The CDR3, as DNA: TGTGCCAGCAGTTGGAGACTAGCGGGAGGGCCCTTTTGGAGCTCCTACGAGCAGTACTTC.

The genes are TRBV9 and TRBJ2-7; possibly TRBD1 for D (7 bases). This CDR3 region has 14 residues. Trimming stripped 0 bases from V and 7 bases from J, with 14 bases between. Looked up from germline, CDR1 is SGDLS and CDR2 is YYNGEE. CDR3 nucleotide sequence: TGTGCCAGCAGCGTAGTTGGCAGGGGGGAGGAGCAGTACTTC. This codes for CASSVVGRGEEQYF.

In nucleotides, the CDR3 is TGTGCCAGCAGCGATAGACAGGGGTACACCTTC. Protein product: CASSDRQGYTF. The chain couples TRBV7-9 to TRBJ1-2, with 8 bases identical to TRBD1. After removal of 5 bases from V and 11 bases from J, the junction contained 4 bases not matched to a gene. Germline-derived CDR1 and CDR2 are SEHNR and FQNEAQ (reference sequence). The CDR3 length is 11 residues.

This chain uses TRBV27 with TRBJ2-7; D possibly corresponds to TRBD2 (7 bases). V was clipped by 6 bases and J by 7 bases, with 19 bases between them. CDR3 length: 14 residues. Germline V CDR1 and CDR2: MNHEY, SMNVEV (reference sequence). The CDR3 spells CASSPRGGVGEQYF. CDR3 sequence (DNA): TGTGCCAGCAGCCCCAGGGGAGGGGTAGGGGAGCAGTACTTC.

This sequence joins TRBV6-5 and TRBJ1-1; D unresolved. From germline, CDR1 is MNHEY and CDR2 SVGAGI. Trimming took off 5 bases at V and 0 bases at J, with 13 bases between the two ends. This CDR3 contains 15 residues. Written as DNA, the CDR3 is TGTGCCAGCAGTCCGACGACGTCCGTGAACACTGAAGCTTTCTTT. This translates into CASSPTTSVNTEAFF.

The gene calls are TRBV4-1 and TRBJ2-3; TRBD2 aligns across 10 bases. This CDR3 contains 17 residues. After removal of 1 base from V and 3 bases from J, the junction contained 7 bases not matched to a gene. Germline V gives CDR1 MGHRA, CDR2 YSYEKL. The CDR3 here is CASSQGGAGGPTDTQYF. The CDR3 DNA follows: TGCGCCAGCAGCCAAGGCGGAGCGGGAGGGCCGACAGATACGCAGTATTTT.

This clone was counted a few times. This CDR3 reads CSVESALRIYEQYF. The DNA for the CDR3 is TGCAGCGTTGAATCGGCCTTGCGGATTTACGAGCAGTACTTC. The V call is TRBV29-1, the J call TRBJ2-7, with D unresolved. The CDR3 is made up of 14 amino acids. Germline CDR1 and CDR2: SQVTM and ANQGSEA. The V end lost 2 bases, the J end lost 4 bases, and 15 bases lay between the germline ends.